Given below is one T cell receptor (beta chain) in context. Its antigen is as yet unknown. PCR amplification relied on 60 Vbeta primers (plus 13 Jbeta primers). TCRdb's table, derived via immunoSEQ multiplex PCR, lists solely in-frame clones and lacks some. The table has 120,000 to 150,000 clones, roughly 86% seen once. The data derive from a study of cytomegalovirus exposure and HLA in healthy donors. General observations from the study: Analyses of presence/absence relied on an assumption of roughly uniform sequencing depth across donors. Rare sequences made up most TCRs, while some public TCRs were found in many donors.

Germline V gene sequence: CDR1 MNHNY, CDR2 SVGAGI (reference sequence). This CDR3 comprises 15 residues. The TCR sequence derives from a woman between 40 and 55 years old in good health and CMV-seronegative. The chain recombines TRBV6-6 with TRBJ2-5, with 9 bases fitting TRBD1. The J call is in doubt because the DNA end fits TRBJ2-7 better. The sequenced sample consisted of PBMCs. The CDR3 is CASSYPGQGSYEQYF. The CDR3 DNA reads TGTGCCAGCAGTTACCCGGGACAGGGTTCCTACGAGCAGTACTTC.